The 31 T cell receptor beta chains below all came from one sample that was sequenced in a study of blood T cell repertoires in COVID-19. Profiling relied on immunoSEQ multiplex PCR, and the TCRdb table lists in-frame clones only, not all of them. In the table there are around 170,000 clones, 86% of which are singletons. Material: PBMCs or T cells enriched from blood (not recorded which). The source of these receptors is a woman in her thirties who had recovered from COVID-19.

V usage is TRBV5-1 and J usage is TRBJ2-2; TRBD1 agrees at 7 bases. From germline, CDR1 is SGHRS and CDR2 YFSETQ. The CDR3 loop spans 18 amino acids. After removal of 0 bases from V and 1 base from J, the junction contained 9 bases not matched to a gene. The DNA of the CDR3 is TGCGCCAGCAGCTTGGCACCTTTGGGGACAGAGAACACCGGGGAGCTGTTTTTT. Protein sequence: CASSLAPLGTENTGELFF.

V usage is TRBV2 and J usage is TRBJ2-5; D call uncertain. The CDR3 spans 13 residues. Trimming left V 2 bases short and J 1 base short, with 5 bases between. Germline loops: CDR1 SNHLY, CDR2 FYNNEI. The CDR3 DNA follows: TGTGCCAGCAGTGAAAATATCCAAGAGACCCAGTACTTC. It is translated as CASSENIQETQYF.

V and J are TRBV7-2 and TRBJ2-1, with TRBD2 matching 13 bases. The CDR3 length is 19 residues. Losses at the gene ends were 2 bases for V and 9 bases for J; bases not matched to a gene: 16. The germline V gene encodes CDR1 SGHTA and CDR2 FQGNSA. CDR3 region: CASSLRGVGLAGVGGEQFF. As DNA, the CDR3 is TGTGCCAGCAGCTTAAGGGGGGTTGGACTAGCGGGAGTTGGTGGTGAGCAGTTCTTC.

The V call is TRBV6-4, the J call TRBJ2-5; TRBD2 is a possible D gene (6 bases). From germline, CDR1 is MRHNA and CDR2 SNTAGT. V was shortened by 8 bases and J by 5 bases, with 15 bases between the two germline ends. The length of the CDR3 is 13 residues. The CDR3 is CASSRREGETQYF. In DNA form, the CDR3 reads TGTGCCAGCTCCAGGCGGGAAGGGGAGACCCAGTACTTC.

The chain employs TRBV7-6 and TRBJ2-7; 9 positions agree with TRBD1. The junction had 5 bases not matched to a gene; V was cut back by 4 bases and J by 1 base. Germline assignment: CDR1 SGHVS and CDR2 FNYEAQ. CDR3 size: 15 residues. The CDR3 loop is CASSSSGTGSYEQYF. In DNA, the CDR3 is TGTGCCAGCAGCTCCTCCGGGACAGGGTCCTACGAGCAGTACTTC.

The J gene is TRBJ1-2, the V gene TRBV4-1; D ambiguous. Between the trimmed V and J ends, which lost 1 base and 0 bases, there was a span of 12 bases. CDR3 length equals 16 residues. Germline-derived CDR1 and CDR2 are MGHRA and YSYEKL. CDR3 bases: TGCGCCAGCAGCCAAGGTACAGTCGGGGCTAACTATGGCTACACCTTC. Translation gives CASSQGTVGANYGYTF.

This clone was counted a single time. The chain couples TRBV9 to TRBJ1-2; TRBD1 is a possible D gene (6 bases). Deletions cut 0 bases from V and 5 bases from J, with 14 bases between. Germline V CDR1 and CDR2: SGDLS, YYNGEE. This CDR3 is built from 15 residues. CDR3 sequence (DNA): TGTGCCAGCAGCGTAGATGGGGGGGCCCTATATGGCTACACCTTC. Its protein product is CASSVDGGALYGYTF.

J is TRBJ2-2 and V is TRBV11-2; D remains ambiguous. Trimming removed 1 base at V and 2 bases at J, with 8 bases between. This CDR3 is 15 amino acids long. The germline V gene encodes CDR1 SGHAT and CDR2 FQNNGV. DNA of the CDR3: TGTGCCAGCAGCTTAGGAGGAGCAAACACCGGGGAGCTGTTTTTT. The encoded protein is CASSLGGANTGELFF.

This clone was found a few times. This chain links TRBV5-1 with TRBJ2-1; a weak D match, TRBD1 (5 bases). The CDR3 spans 16 residues. Germline V CDR1 and CDR2: SGHRS, YFSETQ. Trimming removed 0 bases at V and 4 bases at J, with 14 bases between. The CDR3 nucleotides are TGCGCCAGCAGCTTGGATAGTTCGGCAGGGTACAATGAGCAGTTCTTC. Residues: CASSLDSSAGYNEQFF. The whole variable domain, filled in from reference TRBV5-1 and TRBJ2-1, reads KAGVTQTPRYLIKTRGQQVTLSCSPISGHRSVSWYQQTPGQGLQFLFEYFSETQRNKGNFPGRFSGRQFSNSRSEMNVSTLELGDSALYLCASSLDSSAGYNEQFFGPGTRLTVL.

V is TRBV7-9 and J is TRBJ1-5; D ambiguous. The CDR3 totals 17 residues. V was shortened by 5 bases and J by 0 bases, with 17 bases between the two germline ends. Germline CDR1 and CDR2: SEHNR and FQNEAQ (reference sequence). The CDR3 spells CASSAQEQLYSNQPQHF. The CDR3 bases are TGTGCCAGCAGCGCTCAAGAACAGCTTTATAGCAATCAGCCCCAGCATTTT.

The chain carries TRBV28 and TRBJ2-7; TRBD1 matches 8 bases. Germline V lookup: CDR1 MDHEN, CDR2 SYDVKM. The V segment lost 4 bases and the J segment 7 bases; nucleotides outside the gene matches: 12. The CDR3 covers 15 residues. The CDR3 sequence is CASSSRTGHRGEQYF. The DNA of the CDR3 is TGTGCCAGCAGTTCCCGGACAGGGCACCGGGGGGAGCAGTACTTC.

This sequence joins TRBV7-9 and TRBJ1-2; no reliable D call. The length of the CDR3 is 13 residues. Germline CDR1 SEHNR, CDR2 FQNEAQ (reference sequence). The V and J ends lost 1 base and 7 bases respectively, with 10 bases between them. The CDR3 region is CASSLGDMVGYTF. CDR3 bases: TGTGCCAGCAGCTTAGGAGATATGGTTGGCTACACCTTC.

The chain has TRBV5-1 and TRBJ1-1, with D tentatively TRBD1 (6 bases). The CDR3 sequence is 13 residues long. V gave up 1 base and J gave up 4 bases, with 8 bases separating them. Germline CDR1 SGHRS, CDR2 YFSETQ. The CDR3, as DNA: TGCGCCAGCAGCTTGCCACAGGGCACTGAAGCTTTCTTT. It specifies CASSLPQGTEAFF.

The CDR3 DNA reads as TGTGCCAGCAGTTACGAGGTAGCGGAGGTCTACAATGAGCAGTTCTTC. It yields the protein CASSYEVAEVYNEQFF. This chain uses TRBV6-2 or TRBV6-3 with TRBJ2-1; perhaps TRBD2 as D (6 bases). V shed 2 bases and J shed 3 bases, with 14 bases lying between them. Germline CDR1 and CDR2: MNHEY and SVGEGT. The CDR3 sequence is 16 residues long.

The rearrangement uses TRBV6-1 and TRBJ1-3; D remains unclear. Germline CDR1 and CDR2: MNHNS and SASEGT. The CDR3 extends over 16 amino acids. Trimming left V 3 bases short and J 2 bases short, with 14 bases between. The CDR3 reads CASSEVVSTTGNTIYF. CDR3 DNA: TGTGCCAGCAGTGAGGTTGTCAGCACTACTGGAAACACCATATATTTT.

Comments on this clone: Different DNA sequences within this sample yield the same CDR3. CDR3 protein: CASSREPGGEQYF. The CDR3 DNA is TGTGCCAGCTCACGCGAGCCGGGGGGCGAGCAGTACTTC. V and J are TRBV18 and TRBJ2-7; 7 positions match TRBD2. Unmatched junction bases numbered 6, after V lost 4 bases and J lost 6 bases. Germline V lookup: CDR1 KGHSH, CDR2 LQKENI. CDR3 size: 13 residues.

This chain uses TRBV18 with TRBJ2-7, with 9 bases that match TRBD2. This CDR3 has 16 residues. The V gene's germline CDR1 is KGHSH and CDR2 LQKENI. After removal of 1 base from V and 7 bases from J, the junction contained 11 bases not matched to a gene. The CDR3 spells CASSPRAREGSWEQYF. CDR3 DNA sequence: TGTGCCAGCTCACCACGAGCGCGGGAGGGCTCATGGGAGCAGTACTTC.

The chain uses TRBV15 and TRBJ2-7, with TRBD1 identical over 7 bases. Losses at the gene ends were 1 base for V and 2 bases for J; bases not matched to a gene: 5. The CDR3 has 15 amino acids. The V gene's germline CDR1 is LNHNV and CDR2 YYDKDF (reference sequence). The CDR3 coding sequence is TGTGCCACCAGCAGAGGGAGAGGGACAGCCTACGAGCAGTACTTC. Translation: CATSRGRGTAYEQYF.

This clone was detected a few times. V and J are TRBV11-2 and TRBJ2-7, with D perhaps TRBD1 (6 bases). V gave up 9 bases and J gave up 3 bases, with 15 bases separating them. CDR1 is SGHAT and CDR2 is FQNNGV in the germline V gene. The CDR3 length is 13 residues. The CDR3 sequence is CARKTGPYYEQYF. CDR3 sequence (DNA): TGTGCCAGAAAAACAGGGCCCTACTACGAGCAGTACTTC.

The chain recombines TRBV9 with TRBJ1-3; unclear D gene. Looked up from germline, CDR1 is SGDLS and CDR2 is YYNGEE. Trimming pared 1 base from V and 0 bases from J, leaving 11 bases between. The CDR3 is 16 amino acids. CDR3 DNA: TGTGCCAGCAGCGTATCCCCAGTTAACTCTGGAAACACCATATATTTT. It translates to CASSVSPVNSGNTIYF. Full variable domain (missing parts from reference TRBV9 and TRBJ1-3): DSGVTQTPKHLITATGQRVTLRCSPRSGDLSVYWYQQSLDQGLQFLIQYYNGEERAKGNILERFSAQQFPDLHSELNLSSLELGDSALYFCASSVSPVNSGNTIYFGEGSWLTVV.

This clone was counted a few times. This chain uses TRBV7-8 with TRBJ2-1; D ambiguous. CDR3 length: 21 residues. Germline V CDR1 and CDR2: SGHVS, FQNEAQ. V shed 2 bases and J shed 7 bases, with 33 bases lying between them. Here the CDR3 reads CASSLTFWLRHISLEVNEQFF. CDR3 sequence (DNA): TGTGCCAGCAGCTTAACTTTTTGGCTCCGTCATATCTCCCTCGAGGTGAATGAGCAGTTCTTC.

This rearrangement joins TRBV23-1 to TRBJ1-1; D might be TRBD1 (5 bases). TRBV23-1 is reported as an ORF; its role is uncertain. Trimming stripped 0 bases from V and 10 bases from J, with 15 bases between. This CDR3 spans 14 amino acids. The CDR3 loop is CASSQSFGAVRAFF. Written as DNA, the CDR3 is TGCGCCAGCAGTCAATCGTTTGGGGCAGTAAGAGCTTTCTTT.

A note on this clone: This specimen includes other DNA sequences encoding the same CDR3. The chain uses TRBV12-3 or TRBV12-4 and TRBJ2-5; possibly TRBD2 for D (7 bases). This CDR3 comprises 13 residues. The ends were cut back, 3 bases at V and 5 bases at J, with 10 bases in the middle. The CDR3 reads CASSFGGQETQYF. In DNA form, the CDR3 reads TGTGCCAGCAGTTTCGGGGGGCAGGAGACCCAGTACTTC.

The V call is TRBV18, the J call TRBJ2-7; tentatively, D is TRBD1 (6 bases). V was pared by 5 bases and J by 0 bases, with 14 bases between. The CDR3 totals 15 residues. In germline, CDR1 is KGHSH, CDR2 LQKENI. The CDR3 DNA reads as TGTGCCAGCTCATACCTCGACAGGAACTCCTACGAGCAGTACTTC. Its protein is CASSYLDRNSYEQYF.

CDR3 sequence: CASSSQGSVAGNTIYF. The CDR3 DNA sequence: TGTGCCAGCAGTTCCCAGGGGAGTGTGGCTGGAAACACCATATATTTT. The chain links TRBV6-5 to TRBJ1-3; possible D gene TRBD1, 6 bases. This CDR3 region has 16 residues. Germline CDR1 reads MNHEY; CDR2 reads SVGAGI. V lost 4 bases, J lost 2 bases, and 15 bases lay in between.

The rearrangement uses TRBV11-2 and TRBJ2-5; 8 bases align to TRBD1. With V trimmed by 2 bases and J by 1 base, 3 bases remained unmatched. CDR3 length equals 15 residues. Germline V gives CDR1 SGHAT, CDR2 FQNNGV. The CDR3 protein is CASSLSGTGQETQYF. DNA for the CDR3: TGTGCCAGCAGCTTATCTGGGACAGGCCAAGAGACCCAGTACTTC.

The genes are TRBV5-1 and TRBJ2-4; 10 bases agree with TRBD1. Germline CDR1 reads SGHRS; CDR2 reads YFSETQ. The CDR3 length is 14 residues. V trimming: 4 bases; J trimming: 9 bases; junction bases outside the gene matches: 7. Here the CDR3 reads CASSPGTGVAIQYF. Written as DNA, the CDR3 is TGCGCCAGCAGCCCCGGGACAGGGGTCGCCATTCAGTACTTC. Filled out from reference TRBV5-1 and TRBJ2-4, the complete variable domain reads KAGVTQTPRYLIKTRGQQVTLSCSPISGHRSVSWYQQTPGQGLQFLFEYFSETQRNKGNFPGRFSGRQFSNSRSEMNVSTLELGDSALYLCASSPGTGVAIQYFGAGTRLSVL.

The chain carries TRBV9 and TRBJ2-7, with TRBD1 matching 7 bases. The germline V gene encodes CDR1 SGDLS and CDR2 YYNGEE. CDR3 size: 16 residues. J gave up 0 bases and V 4 bases, and 10 bases lay outside the gene matches. The CDR3 sequence: CASSTEDRSTSYEQYF. CDR3 DNA sequence: TGTGCCAGCAGCACCGAGGACAGGTCAACCTCCTACGAGCAGTACTTC.

The gene calls are TRBV2 and TRBJ1-6; D is uncertain. Germline V lookup: CDR1 SNHLY, CDR2 FYNNEI. The CDR3 is made up of 12 amino acids. V was shortened by 5 bases and J by 14 bases, with 13 bases between the two germline ends. The DNA of the CDR3 is TGTGCCAGCAGTCTCGACAAACCTACCCTCCACTTT. Amino acids: CASSLDKPTLHF.

J is TRBJ2-7 and V is TRBV6-5, with TRBD1 identical over 12 bases. Losses at the gene ends were 6 bases for V and 7 bases for J; bases not matched to a gene: 7. CDR1 and CDR2 (germline): MNHEY, SVGAGI. This CDR3 comprises 14 residues. The CDR3: CASSLGQGAGEQYF. CDR3 DNA sequence: TGTGCCAGCAGCCTGGGACAGGGGGCCGGTGAGCAGTACTTC.

The V call is TRBV19, the J call TRBJ2-2; possibly TRBD2 for D (6 bases). The CDR3 is 16 residues long. Trimming removed 7 bases from V and 1 base from J, with 16 bases in between. Germline V gene sequence: CDR1 LNHDA, CDR2 SQIVND (reference sequence). The CDR3 is CASNPGTRLNTGELFF. The CDR3 DNA reads TGTGCCAGTAACCCGGGGACTCGGCTGAACACCGGGGAGCTGTTTTTT. Full variable domain (remainder filled in from reference TRBV19 and TRBJ2-2): DGGITQSPKYLFRKEGQNVTLSCEQNLNHDAMYWYRQDPGQGLRLIYYSQIVNDFQKGDIAEGYSVSREKKESFPLTVTSAQKNPTAFYLCASNPGTRLNTGELFFGEGSRLTVL.